The clone carrying this T cell receptor beta chain was seen ten or more times. Its antigen is undetermined. Time point: sample taken at primary tumor resection. The sample belongs to a study of spatial heterogeneity in lung cancer. Findings of the study overall: For expanded intratumoral alpha and beta TCRs, counts tracked tumor mutation counts.

A distinct unique molecular identifier was carried by each TCR cDNA molecule. Each CDR3 protein gets one entry after TCRdb re-called the 5' RACE reads with MiXCR. The data contain nearly 11,000 distinct CDR3 sequences, just over 5% of them singletons. Germline V gene lookup returns CDR1 MDHEN and CDR2 SYDVKM. The CDR3 is 15 residues long. V gave up 10 bases and J gave up 1 base, with 17 bases separating them. The material was lung tumor tissue, obtained at surgery. The TCR originated in a male donor with early-stage non-small cell lung cancer. This sequence joins TRBV28 and TRBJ2-4; D possibly matches TRBD1 or TRBD2 (6 bases each). For the CDR3, the DNA is TGTGCCATCAAGCCCGGAGGGGGGGCCAAAAACATTCAGTACTTC. Translation: CAIKPGGGAKNIQYF.